The 20 T cell receptor beta chains below were found in one sample sequenced in a study of blood T cell repertoires in COVID-19. Here immunoSEQ multiplex PCR was the method, and the copy in TCRdb shows in-frame clones only, minus some. Of about 350,000 clones in the sample, about 90% were seen once. The specimen sequenced was PBMCs or T cells enriched from blood (not recorded which). These receptors originate from a woman in her twenties or thirties who had recovered from COVID-19.

This clone came up once. The chain joins TRBV2 to TRBJ1-4; a weak D match, TRBD1 (5 bases). V gave up 3 bases and J gave up 8 bases, with 16 bases separating them. CDR3 size: 15 residues. CDR1 is SNHLY, CDR2 FYNNEI, per germline. CDR3 residues: CASSDGGTNGEKLFF. CDR3 bases: TGTGCCAGCAGTGACGGGGGTACCAATGGGGAAAAACTGTTTTTT.

The chain uses TRBV27 and TRBJ1-4; D remains unclear. The ends were cut back, 3 bases at V and 5 bases at J, with 10 bases in the middle. The CDR3 runs to 14 residues. The germline gives CDR1 MNHEY, CDR2 SMNVEV (reference sequence). Written as DNA, the CDR3 is TGTGCCAGCAGTTTTGGGCAGCTAAATGAAAAACTGTTTTTT. This translates into CASSFGQLNEKLFF.

The genes are TRBV29-1 and TRBJ1-1, with D perhaps matching TRBD1 (5 bases). With 7 bases removed from V and 1 base from J, the gap between germline ends came to 16 bases. Germline assignment: CDR1 SQVTM and CDR2 ANQGSEA. The CDR3 is made up of 14 amino acids. The CDR3 sequence is CSAGHRSWNTEAFF. CDR3 DNA sequence: TGCAGCGCCGGACACCGGTCGTGGAACACTGAAGCTTTCTTT.

V gene TRBV4-2 combines with J gene TRBJ1-5, with D uncertain. V was clipped by 1 base and J by 0 bases, with 10 bases between them. CDR1 and CDR2 (germline): LGHNA, YNFKEQ. The CDR3 is 16 amino acids. CDR3 in DNA: TGTGCCAGCAGCCAAGGAGGGCAGATTAGCAATCAGCCCCAGCATTTT. Translating it yields CASSQGGQISNQPQHF.

The chain uses TRBV7-2 and TRBJ2-3; D is uncertain. Germline lookup yields CDR1 SGHTA and CDR2 FQGNSA. The CDR3 has 14 amino acids. V lost 5 bases and J lost 2, with 11 bases in between. The CDR3 protein is CASSRYYSTDTQYF. CDR3 sequence (DNA): TGTGCCAGCAGCCGGTACTACTCCACAGATACGCAGTATTTT.

The chain has TRBV5-1 and TRBJ2-5; TRBD1 matches 9 bases. J lost 3 bases, V lost 0 bases, and 6 bases had no gene match. This CDR3 comprises 16 residues. The germline V gene encodes CDR1 SGHRS and CDR2 YFSETQ. CDR3 amino acids: CASSLGATGGKETQYF. CDR3 DNA: TGCGCCAGCAGCTTGGGCGCCACAGGGGGCAAAGAGACCCAGTACTTC.

This chain links TRBV27 with TRBJ2-5; 7 bases match TRBD1. Germline CDR1 reads MNHEY; CDR2 reads SMNVEV (reference sequence). The CDR3 consists of 14 residues. V lost 1 base to trimming and J lost 5 bases; unmatched junction nucleotides: 4. Here the CDR3 DNA reads TGTGCCAGCAGTTTATTAGGGGGCGGTGAGACCCAGTACTTC. It translates to CASSLLGGGETQYF.

V gene TRBV27 combines with J gene TRBJ2-2, with D unresolved. This CDR3 comprises 14 residues. In germline, CDR1 is MNHEY, CDR2 SMNVEV (reference sequence). With 5 bases removed from V and 2 bases from J, the gap between germline ends came to 9 bases. In nucleotides, the CDR3 is TGTGCCAGCAGTATTGCCACAAACACCGGGGAGCTGTTTTTT. Amino acids: CASSIATNTGELFF.

The genes are TRBV11-3 and TRBJ2-2, with 13 bases lining up with TRBD2. The CDR3 sequence is 16 residues long. J lost 7 bases, V lost 3 bases, and 5 bases had no gene match. The germline gives CDR1 SGHNT, CDR2 YENEEA. The CDR3 loop is CASSFTSGGAGGELFF. The DNA of the CDR3 is TGTGCCAGCAGCTTTACTAGCGGGGGGGCCGGCGGGGAGCTGTTTTTT.

The CDR3 DNA sequence: TGCGCCAGCAGCCGGGAGGGAGTGAACACTGAAGCTTTCTTT. Its translation: CASSREGVNTEAFF. The V and J genes are TRBV5-1 and TRBJ1-1; D is uncertain. The CDR3 is 14 amino acids. The germline gives CDR1 SGHRS, CDR2 YFSETQ. V lost 4 bases and J lost 0, with 10 bases in between. The variable domain in full, completed from reference TRBV5-1 and TRBJ1-1, reads KAGVTQTPRYLIKTRGQQVTLSCSPISGHRSVSWYQQTPGQGLQFLFEYFSETQRNKGNFPGRFSGRQFSNSRSEMNVSTLELGDSALYLCASSREGVNTEAFFGQGTRLTVV.

The J gene is TRBJ1-5, the V gene TRBV21-1; the table's D gene call, TRBD1, was not cross checked with the DNA. TRBV21-1 is described as a pseudogene. The CDR3 has 14 residues. The DNA of the CDR3 is TGTGCCAGCAGCCTGGGGCAGGTGGATCAGCCCCAGCATTTT. Translated, it gives CASSLGQVDQPQHF.

This chain connects TRBV5-1 to TRBJ2-3, with TRBD1 matching over 12 bases. CDR1 is SGHRS, CDR2 YFSETQ, per germline. The trim removed 4 bases at V and 7 bases at J, leaving 10 bases unmatched. The CDR3 contains 16 residues. This CDR3 is CASSQPGTGGGHTQYF. As DNA, the CDR3 is TGCGCCAGCAGCCAGCCCGGGACAGGGGGCGGACATACGCAGTATTTT.

The chain couples TRBV27 to TRBJ1-2; TRBD1 agrees at 9 bases. The CDR3 spans 15 residues. Germline CDR1 is MNHEY and CDR2 is SMNVEV (reference sequence). V lost 4 bases, J lost 1 base, and 4 bases stayed unmatched. In nucleotides, the CDR3 is TGTGCCAGCAGTTCCCGGGACAGGGTTAACTATGGCTACACCTTC. This gives the protein CASSSRDRVNYGYTF.

This clone was found once. The chain links TRBV4-3 to TRBJ2-7; possibly TRBD2 for D (5 bases). The CDR3 is 17 amino acids. Germline V gives CDR1 LGHNA, CDR2 YSLEER. V lost 0 bases and J lost 3, with 18 bases in between. The CDR3 loop is CASSQDLLLDKFYEQYF. In nucleotides, the CDR3 is TGCGCCAGCAGCCAAGATCTTTTACTAGATAAATTCTACGAGCAGTACTTC.

The chain employs TRBV15 and TRBJ1-2; 11 positions agree with TRBD1. Trimming removed 0 bases from V and 5 bases from J; junction bases left unmatched: 5. Germline V gene sequence: CDR1 LNHNV, CDR2 YYDKDF (reference sequence). This CDR3 spans 16 amino acids. This CDR3 is CATSRDPGTGGYGYTF. CDR3 DNA: TGTGCCACCAGCAGAGATCCCGGGACAGGGGGTTATGGCTACACCTTC.

V and J are TRBV5-4 and TRBJ1-4, with D unresolved. V lost 0 bases, J lost 4 bases, and 4 bases lay in between. The CDR3 covers 13 residues. Germline V gene lookup returns CDR1 SGHNT and CDR2 YYREEE (reference sequence). The CDR3 sequence: CASSLGHNEKLFF. In DNA form, the CDR3 reads TGTGCCAGCAGCTTGGGGCATAATGAAAAACTGTTTTTT.

The chain uses TRBV30 and TRBJ1-2, with TRBD1 as a possible D gene (6 bases). CDR1 and CDR2 (germline): GTSNPN, SVGIG (reference sequence). Deletions cut 0 bases from V and 4 bases from J, with 15 bases between. This CDR3 contains 15 residues. CDR3 protein: CAWSVSTGPAYGYTF. The CDR3, as DNA: TGTGCCTGGAGTGTATCGACAGGACCGGCCTATGGCTACACCTTC.

The chain joins TRBV5-3 to TRBJ2-7; 11 bases agree with TRBD2. TRBV5-3 is treated as an ORF (open reading frame) with a function not yet certain. V was clipped by 6 bases and J by 0 bases; unmatched bases: 11. The CDR3 loop spans 17 amino acids. CDR3 sequence (DNA): TGTGCCAGAACCATGGGTGGTAGCGGGGGGGCCTCCTACGAGCAGTACTTC. It encodes CARTMGGSGGASYEQYF.

This clone was seen just once. The chain links TRBV7-8 to TRBJ2-5, with 7 bases fitting TRBD1. Germline assignment: CDR1 SGHVS and CDR2 FQNEAQ. J was trimmed by 5 bases and V by 4 bases; bases with no gene match: 7. CDR3 size: 14 residues. The CDR3 loop is CASSSTGYGETQYF. The CDR3 nucleotides are TGTGCCAGCAGCTCGACAGGGTACGGGGAGACCCAGTACTTC. Full variable domain (rest looked up from reference TRBV7-8 and TRBJ2-5): GAGVSQSPRYKVAKRGQDVALRCDPISGHVSLFWYQQALGQGPEFLTYFQNEAQLDKSGLPSDRFFAERPEGSVSTLKIQRTQQEDSAVYLCASSSTGYGETQYFGPGTRLLVL.

The chain couples TRBV10-2 to TRBJ2-3; the D gene is possibly TRBD2 (5 bases). CDR3 length: 12 residues. Germline lookup yields CDR1 WSHSY and CDR2 SAAADI. Trimming shortened V by 4 bases and J by 8 bases, and 10 bases separated the two germline ends. CDR3 nucleotide sequence: TGCGCCAGCAGTGCCAGCCGGGGTACGCAGTATTTT. Translation gives CASSASRGTQYF.